The 26 T cell receptor beta chains presented below share a single source sample, sequenced in a study of OX40 agonist ivuxolimab in advanced cancers. Repertoires were generated with immunoSEQ multiplex PCR, while TCRdb's copy carries only in-frame clones and drops some. Of approximately 43,000 clones listed, roughly 90% are singletons. The sequences come from CD4+ or CD8+ T cells sorted from blood, collected in a trial of the OX40 agonist ivuxolimab. These receptors came from an adult with an advanced solid tumor such as melanoma, head and neck, liver or kidney cancer.

V gene TRBV9 combines with J gene TRBJ2-1; 7 bases agree with TRBD1. There are 15 residues in the CDR3. Germline CDR1 and CDR2: SGDLS and YYNGEE. After removal of 3 bases from V and 7 bases from J, the junction contained 10 bases not matched to a gene. Here the CDR3 DNA reads TGTGCCAGCAGCGCGCTAAATCTACAGGGGAATGAGCAGTTCTTC. Amino acid sequence: CASSALNLQGNEQFF.

The chain combines TRBV29-1 with TRBJ2-1; either TRBD1 or TRBD2 may supply D (6 bases each). The V gene's germline CDR1 is SQVTM and CDR2 ANQGSEA. The V gene lost 6 bases and the J gene lost 9 bases, with 24 bases spanning the gap. This CDR3 comprises 15 residues. The CDR3 sequence is CSVGTLLRFSGEQFF. The CDR3 nucleotides are TGCAGCGTGGGGACACTGTTGAGATTTAGCGGTGAGCAGTTCTTC.

The chain recombines TRBV7-2 with TRBJ2-7; the D is unclear. The CDR3 loop spans 14 amino acids. V was cut by 5 bases and J by 6 bases, with 17 bases left in between. The germline V gene encodes CDR1 SGHTA and CDR2 FQGNSA. This CDR3 is CASSLGGTETEQYF. CDR3 DNA: TGTGCCAGCAGCCTCGGTGGAACGGAGACCGAGCAGTACTTC.

The V call is TRBV10-3, the J call TRBJ1-5; 7 bases agree with TRBD1. After removal of 8 bases from V and 5 bases from J, the junction contained 3 bases not matched to a gene. The CDR3 is made up of 12 amino acids. Germline CDR1 ENHRY, CDR2 SYGVKD. The CDR3: CAIQGDYQPQHF. The CDR3 DNA follows: TGTGCCATCCAGGGGGACTATCAGCCCCAGCATTTT.

Turning to this clone: One end of the junction varies from germline; a read error may be responsible. This chain joins TRBV11-3 and TRBJ2-7; TRBD2 aligns across 8 bases. This CDR3 is 15 amino acids long. CDR1 SGHNT and CDR2 YENEEA come from the germline V gene. The CDR3 DNA is TGTGCCGGCAGCTTGTTAGCGGGGCACTCCTACGAGCAGTACTTC. Translation gives CAGSLLAGHSYEQYF. The full variable domain, completed using reference TRBV11-3 and TRBJ2-7, is EAGVVQSPRYKIIEKKQPVAFWCNPISGHNTLYWYLQNLGQGPELLIRYENEEAVDDSQLPKDRFSAERLKGVDSTLKIQPAELGDSAVYLCAGSLLAGHSYEQYFGPGTRLTVT.

This rearrangement joins TRBV11-3 to TRBJ2-5; 9 nucleotides line up with TRBD2. Germline CDR1 SGHNT, CDR2 YENEEA. V lost 3 bases, J lost 2 bases, and 7 bases stayed unmatched. The CDR3 has 16 amino acids. The CDR3 region has the DNA TGTGCCAGCAGCTTTTCGAGCGGGGGGCGACAAGAGACCCAGTACTTC. Its protein is CASSFSSGGRQETQYF.

V gene TRBV6-5 combines with J gene TRBJ1-3; D ambiguous. The CDR3 consists of 14 residues. Germline loops: CDR1 MNHEY, CDR2 SVGAGI. V gave up 5 bases and J gave up 3 bases, with 11 bases separating them. CDR3 loop: CASSPRGLGNTIYF. In DNA, the CDR3 is TGTGCCAGCAGTCCACGGGGTCTTGGAAACACCATATATTTT.

This clone appeared a single time. The chain joins TRBV11-3 to TRBJ1-1; 10 nucleotides line up with TRBD1. The J segment lost 4 bases and the V segment lost 4 bases, leaving 9 bases of the junction unmatched. This CDR3 is 16 amino acids long. Germline V CDR1 and CDR2: SGHNT, YENEEA. The CDR3 nucleotides are TGTGCCAGCAGCTCGCCGACAGGGGGCTTTGGCACTGAAGCTTTCTTT. It encodes CASSSPTGGFGTEAFF.

This clone came up once. The chain employs TRBV4-1 and TRBJ2-7, with 11 bases that match TRBD2. CDR3 length equals 18 residues. Germline CDR1 is MGHRA and CDR2 is YSYEKL. With V trimmed by 4 bases and J by 0 bases, 11 bases remained unmatched. CDR3 nucleotides: TGCGCCAGCAGCCCAACCCGGGCTAGCGGGGGGCGCTCCTACGAGCAGTACTTC. Translation: CASSPTRASGGRSYEQYF.

The chain carries TRBV5-4 and TRBJ1-2; no definite D call. Looked up from germline, CDR1 is SGHNT and CDR2 is YYREEE (reference sequence). Trimming took off 0 bases at V and 4 bases at J, with 13 bases between the two ends. The CDR3 is 15 residues long. The CDR3 spells CASSLAGQVGYGYTF. The DNA of the CDR3 is TGTGCCAGCAGCTTGGCCGGGCAGGTCGGCTATGGCTACACCTTC.

This chain links TRBV15 with TRBJ1-5; D is uncertain. Per the germline V gene, CDR1 is LNHNV and CDR2 is YYDKDF (reference sequence). The CDR3 spans 15 residues. The germline V and J ends were trimmed by 0 bases and 1 base, with 7 bases remaining between them. Here the CDR3 DNA reads TGTGCCACCAGCAGAGATCTGGACAGCAATCAGCCCCAGCATTTT. It yields the protein CATSRDLDSNQPQHF.

The chain joins TRBV5-1 to TRBJ1-2; D uncertain. Germline CDR1 SGHRS, CDR2 YFSETQ. The CDR3 runs 13 residues. Trimming shortened V by 1 base and J by 2 bases, and 6 bases separated the two germline ends. The CDR3 DNA reads TGCGCCAGCAGCTTGTTACAGAACTATGGCTACACCTTC. This sequence encodes CASSLLQNYGYTF.

This sequence joins TRBV7-9 and TRBJ1-6, with 9 bases fitting TRBD1. Germline V gene lookup returns CDR1 SEHNR and CDR2 FQNEAQ (reference sequence). This CDR3 contains 15 residues. Trimming removed 1 base from V and 7 bases from J; junction bases left unmatched: 2. In DNA, the CDR3 is TGTGCCAGCAGCTTAGTAGGGACAGGGAATTCACCCCTCCACTTT. Residues: CASSLVGTGNSPLHF.

The chain has TRBV5-1 and TRBJ1-4, with 7 bases lining up with TRBD1. Germline trimming cut 3 bases from V and 3 bases from J; bases unmatched to any gene: 8. CDR3 length: 16 amino acids. Germline CDR1 SGHRS, CDR2 YFSETQ. CDR3 sequence reads: CASSSGQEVANEKLFF. The CDR3 DNA reads TGCGCCAGCAGCTCTGGACAGGAGGTTGCTAATGAAAAACTGTTTTTT.

This rearrangement joins TRBV11-2 to TRBJ2-2, with TRBD2 matching over 9 bases. J gave up 2 bases and V 5 bases, and 6 bases lay outside the gene matches. The CDR3 runs to 16 residues. The germline CDR1 and CDR2 sequences are SGHAT and FQNNGV. Written as DNA, the CDR3 is TGTGCCAGCAGCAGAATAGCGGGGGACAACACCGGGGAGCTGTTTTTT. Translated, it gives CASSRIAGDNTGELFF.

Only a few counts were recorded for this clone. The chain uses TRBV19 and TRBJ2-1; 11 nucleotides align to TRBD2. The length of the CDR3 is 16 residues. Germline V gives CDR1 LNHDA, CDR2 SQIVND (reference sequence). After removal of 1 base from V and 14 bases from J, the junction contained 13 bases not matched to a gene. In DNA form, the CDR3 reads TGTGCCAGTAGTATAGGGCTAGCGGGGGGCCATACCTTTGAGTTCTTC. Encoded protein: CASSIGLAGGHTFEFF.

The chain has TRBV11-3 and TRBJ1-1; no firm D call. V was shortened by 5 bases and J by 2 bases, with 6 bases between the two germline ends. Germline values: CDR1 SGHNT, CDR2 YENEEA. This CDR3 has 12 amino acids. DNA for the CDR3: TGTGCCAGCAGCCGAAGAAACACTGAAGCTTTCTTT. Its translation is CASSRRNTEAFF. The full variable domain, with the rest looked up from reference TRBV11-3 and TRBJ1-1, is EAGVVQSPRYKIIEKKQPVAFWCNPISGHNTLYWYLQNLGQGPELLIRYENEEAVDDSQLPKDRFSAERLKGVDSTLKIQPAELGDSAVYLCASSRRNTEAFFGQGTRLTVV.

The chain links TRBV5-6 to TRBJ1-2; perhaps TRBD1 as D (5 bases). The CDR3 runs 18 residues. Germline CDR1 and CDR2: SGHDT and YYEEEE. V was cut by 1 base and J by 2 bases, with 21 bases left in between. CDR3 sequence reads: CASSLRRSGRRGNYGYTF. As DNA, the CDR3 is TGTGCCAGCAGCTTGCGGCGGTCAGGGCGCCGGGGGAACTATGGCTACACCTTC.

This clone was counted a few times. The chain carries TRBV7-9 and TRBJ1-6, with TRBD1 as a possible D gene (5 bases). The CDR3 is 15 residues long. Germline V gene sequence: CDR1 SEHNR, CDR2 FQNEAQ (reference sequence). The V end lost 2 bases, the J end lost 7 bases, and 12 bases lay between the germline ends. The CDR3 protein is CASSLQTANNSPLHF. The DNA for the CDR3 is TGTGCCAGCAGCTTACAGACAGCGAACAATTCACCCCTCCACTTT.

This sequence joins TRBV9 and TRBJ1-5; D is undetermined. The germline V gene has CDR1 SGDLS and CDR2 YYNGEE. CDR3 length: 12 residues. Trimming pared 1 base from V and 5 bases from J, leaving 4 bases between. This CDR3 is CASSVKDQPQHF. Written as DNA, the CDR3 is TGTGCCAGCAGCGTAAAGGATCAGCCCCAGCATTTT.

V usage is TRBV19 and J usage is TRBJ1-2, with a tentative D call TRBD1 (5 bases). The CDR3 totals 14 residues. Per the germline V gene, CDR1 is LNHDA and CDR2 is SQIVND (reference sequence). Deletions cut 2 bases from V and 0 bases from J, with 7 bases between. The CDR3 sequence: CASSIRGANYGYTF. The CDR3 DNA follows: TGTGCCAGTAGTATAAGGGGAGCTAACTATGGCTACACCTTC.

The table lists this clone with a few counts. The chain employs TRBV5-5 and TRBJ1-1; no reliable D call. The germline gives CDR1 SGHKS, CDR2 YYEKEE (reference sequence). With 1 base removed from V and 1 base from J, the gap between germline ends came to 8 bases. The CDR3 spans 14 residues. The CDR3 DNA follows: TGTGCCAGCAGCTTGTCCATCACGAACACTGAAGCTTTCTTT. Protein: CASSLSITNTEAFF.

This chain's CDR3 is CASSDRTVTSTDTQYF. Written as DNA, the CDR3 is TGCGCCAGCAGTGATAGGACAGTGACTAGCACAGATACGCAGTATTTT. This chain links TRBV10-1 with TRBJ2-3, with D maybe TRBD1 (6 bases). The CDR3 is made up of 16 amino acids. Germline values: CDR1 WNHNN, CDR2 SYGVQD (reference sequence). Trimming took 3 bases from V and 0 from J, leaving 13 bases between them.

The V call is TRBV4-1, the J call TRBJ2-7, with TRBD2 matching over 11 bases. CDR3 length: 16 residues. The V gene's germline CDR1 is MGHRA and CDR2 YSYEKL. V was clipped by 5 bases and J by 4 bases; unmatched bases: 10. The CDR3, as DNA: TGCGCCAGCAGCTCGCGCATTAGCGGGGGGGCATACGAGCAGTACTTC. Protein sequence: CASSSRISGGAYEQYF.

This clone was picked up one time. V is TRBV7-9 and J is TRBJ1-2; 8 positions match TRBD1. V lost 3 bases, J lost 8 bases, and 2 bases stayed unmatched. The germline CDR1 and CDR2 sequences are SEHNR and FQNEAQ (reference sequence). The CDR3 has 12 amino acids. The CDR3 reads CASSFRGQGYTF. The CDR3 DNA reads as TGTGCCAGCAGCTTCAGGGGGCAAGGCTACACCTTC.

This clone was seen only a few times. The CDR3 loop reads CASSTTGNYGYTF. CDR3 nucleotides: TGTGCCAGCAGTACTACAGGGAACTATGGCTACACCTTC. V gene TRBV28 combines with J gene TRBJ1-2, with D perhaps TRBD1 (6 bases). This CDR3 is built from 13 residues. Germline CDR1 MDHEN, CDR2 SYDVKM. V lost 5 bases to trimming and J lost 2 bases, with 9 bases between them.